This TCR beta chain was obtained from a study of blood T cells in healthy people across ages. General study results and limits: While age rose, TCR beta diversity per million T cells dropped in a roughly linear way. Compared with aged donors, long-lived donors showed fewer expanded clones, suggesting selection.

The CDR3 length is 12 residues. The germline V gene has CDR1 MNHEY and CDR2 SVGEGT. V was shortened by 8 bases and J by 6 bases, with 11 bases between the two germline ends. This clonotype has only a few counts. Its antigen is not identified. Peripheral blood was drawn, roughly 10 milliliters per donor. Using a J-beta primer mix together with a sample-barcoded 5' primer, a second PCR was run for roughly 6 to 11 cycles. Tags on each cDNA molecule came from a template-switch adaptor with 12 random nucleotides. TCRdb analysed the 5' RACE reads with MiXCR anew, one entry per CDR3 protein. The sample lists 1.5 million to 2 million distinct CDR3 sequences, 28% occurring once.

The sequence was obtained from a woman aged 25-40 years in good health. The chain links TRBV6-2 or TRBV6-3 to TRBJ2-1; D is possibly TRBD1 (6 bases). Material for sequencing was blood. The CDR3 loop is CASRDTINEQFF. CDR3 nucleotide sequence: TGTGCCAGCCGGGACACTATCAATGAGCAGTTCTTC.